A selection of T cell receptor beta chains follows, all from one sample in a study of blood T cell repertoires in COVID-19. Using immunoSEQ multiplex PCR, the repertoire was profiled, and TCRdb retains in-frame clones only, with some absent. This table holds about 200,000 clones, 88% found once. Sequencing was performed on peripheral blood. The receptors derive from a man younger than 35 with active or convalescent COVID-19. The CDR3 runs from the conserved cysteine through the conserved F or W. The order of the fields is clone size, V gene, J gene, D gene, CDR3 DNA, CDR3 protein. A D gene is named only where the DNA matches it firmly. Clone size appears in some rows only: once, few, many, or a class for an expanded clone.

>once|TRBV5-6|TRBJ2-1|TRBD2
TGTGCCAGCAGCGTGACTAGCGGGAGCTACAATGAGCAGTTCTTC
CASSVTSGSYNEQFF
>.|TRBV30|TRBJ2-5|TRBD1
TGTGCCTGGAGTCAGGCAGGGGGCCCCCAAGAGACCCAGTACTTC
CAWSQAGGPQETQYF
>.|TRBV9|TRBJ2-1|TRBD2
TGTGCCAGCAGCCGAGAAATGACTAGCGGGGGTTACAATGAGCAGTTCTTC
CASSREMTSGGYNEQFF
>few|TRBV5-4|TRBJ2-7|.
TGTGCCAGCAGCTTGGGTCCCGGGGATGAGCAGTACTTC
CASSLGPGDEQYF
>.|TRBV5-1|TRBJ1-1|.
TGCGCCAGCAGGGTTCATAGGAACACTGAAGCTTTCTTT
CASRVHRNTEAFF
>.|TRBV6-5|TRBJ1-1|TRBD1
TGTGCCAGCAGTTACACAGGGGGCCGCGCTTTCTTT
CASSYTGGRAFF
>.|TRBV4-1|TRBJ1-3|.
TGCGCCAGCAGCCAAGGACGGGGCTCTGGAAACACCATATATTTT
CASSQGRGSGNTIYF
>.|TRBV12-3/TRBV12-4|TRBJ2-7|.
TGTGCCAGCAGTTCTATCTTTTACGAGCAGTACTTC
CASSSIFYEQYF
>.|TRBV25-1|TRBJ1-5|.
TGTGCCAGCAGACAGGGCCCCGATCAGCCCCAGCATTTT
CASRQGPDQPQHF
>.|TRBV20-1|TRBJ1-2|TRBD1
TGCAGTGCTGGACAGGCCTATGGCTACACCTTC
CSAGQAYGYTF
>few|TRBV19|TRBJ1-1|.
TGTGCCAGTAGTATATTTAGGGGACTCAACACTGAAGCTTTCTTT
CASSIFRGLNTEAFF
>.|TRBV13|TRBJ1-2|.
TGTGCCAGCAGCTCACAGTTAAACTATGGCTACACCTTC
CASSSQLNYGYTF
>few|TRBV5-1|TRBJ1-1|.
TGCGCCAGCAGCTCTGACCCAGGAGGGACTGAAGCTTTCTTT
CASSSDPGGTEAFF
>.|TRBV3-1/TRBV3-2|TRBJ2-3|TRBD2
TGTGCCAGCAGCCAAGCGGTCCTAGCGGGGGGGCCGACAGATACGCAGTATTTT
CASSQAVLAGGPTDTQYF
>.|TRBV5-1|TRBJ2-1|TRBD2
TGCGCCAGCAGCTTGGCCCTAGCGGGAATTGGGTACAATGAGCAGTTCTTC
CASSLALAGIGYNEQFF
>few|TRBV7-2|TRBJ1-2|TRBD1
TGTGCCAGCAGCTTGGACAGGGGAGATGGCTACACCTTC
CASSLDRGDGYTF
>.|TRBV6-6|TRBJ1-5|.
TGTGCCAGCACCAAGGAGATGGGGGCCCAAAATCAGCCCCAGCATTTT
CASTKEMGAQNQPQHF
>.|TRBV4-3|TRBJ1-2|.
TGCGCCAGCAGCCAAGATCAAGGGGGGGATGGCTACACCTTC
CASSQDQGGDGYTF
>.|TRBV5-1|TRBJ2-6|TRBD1
TGCGCCAGCAGCTTGGGGGACAGGGGGTCTGGGGCCAACGTCCTGACTTTC
CASSLGDRGSGANVLTF
>.|TRBV7-9|TRBJ2-7|TRBD2
TGTGCCAGCAGCTTCCTCCCGGGACTAGGATACGAGCAGTACTTC
CASSFLPGLGYEQYF
>.|TRBV18|TRBJ2-2|TRBD2
TGTGCCAGCTCGAGGAGCGGGAGGGCCCTCACCGGGGAGCTGTTTTTT
CASSRSGRALTGELFF
>.|TRBV30|TRBJ1-1|TRBD1
TGTGCCTGGAGGGGGACAGGGCGGACTGAAGCTTTCTTT
CAWRGTGRTEAFF
>.|TRBV12-3/TRBV12-4|TRBJ1-1|TRBD1
TGTGCCAGCACCAACCGACAGGGACCAGCTTTCTTT
CASTNRQGPAFF
>.|TRBV5-4|TRBJ2-5|.
TGTGCCAGCAGTCGACTGGCTCAGCAAGAGACCCAGTACTTC
CASSRLAQQETQYF
>.|TRBV28|TRBJ2-1|TRBD2
TGTGCCAGCACTGCGACTAGCGGGAGGGCCATCAATGAGCAGTTCTTC
CASTATSGRAINEQFF
>once|TRBV27|TRBJ1-2|.
TGTGCCAGCAGTTTAGCAGGGGAGAATTATGGCTACACCTTC
CASSLAGENYGYTF
>.|TRBV27|TRBJ2-7|TRBD1
TGTGCCAGCAGGGACAGGACCACCTACGAGCAGTACTTC
CASRDRTTYEQYF
>.|TRBV18|TRBJ2-7|TRBD2
TGTGCCAGCTCACCGGGACAGGGACTAGCGGGGGAGTTCGAGCAGTACTTC
CASSPGQGLAGEFEQYF
>.|TRBV19|TRBJ2-6|.
TGTGCCAGCGAACGGGGATTCGTCCTGACTTTC
CASERGFVLTF
>.|TRBV5-1|TRBJ2-1|TRBD2
TGCGCCAGCAGCTCGGCGGGACTAGCGGGAGTGGCCATGCATGAGCAGTTCTTC
CASSSAGLAGVAMHEQFF
>once|TRBV11-3|TRBJ1-2|.
TGTGCCAGCAGCTTCCCGGACTACCCTAGCTATGGCTACACCTTC
CASSFPDYPSYGYTF
>.|TRBV5-1|TRBJ2-6|.
TGCGCCAGCAGCTTGGCGGGTTTGAGCTCTGGGGCCAACGTCCTGACTTTC
CASSLAGLSSGANVLTF
>.|TRBV18|TRBJ2-2|.
TGTGCCAGCTCACCAGGGCTAGCTGAAACCGGGGAGCTGTTTTTT
CASSPGLAETGELFF
>.|TRBV19|TRBJ1-2|TRBD1
TGTGCCAGTAGCAAATCCGGGACAGGGGCCGGGTATGGCTACACCTTC
CASSKSGTGAGYGYTF
>.|TRBV18|TRBJ2-2|TRBD2
TGTGCCAGCTCACCACCGTTCCTAGCGGCAGATAACACCGGGGAGCTGTTTTTT
CASSPPFLAADNTGELFF
>.|TRBV30|TRBJ2-5|TRBD1
TGTGCCTGGAGTGGACGCCAGGGGGCTTTTGAGACCCAGTACTTC
CAWSGRQGAFETQYF
>.|TRBV30|TRBJ1-5|.
TGTGCCTGGAGTAAATCGACAGTCAATCAGCCCCAGCATTTT
CAWSKSTVNQPQHF
>once|TRBV2|TRBJ2-3|.
TGTGCCAGCAGTGAAGTAGCAGGGGTTGATACGCAGTATTTT
CASSEVAGVDTQYF
>.|TRBV28|TRBJ2-1|TRBD2
TGTGCCAGCAGTTTAGCCCCCAGCGGGAGAACGAATGAGCAGTTCTTC
CASSLAPSGRTNEQFF
>.|TRBV3-1/TRBV3-2|TRBJ2-7|TRBD1
TGTGCCAGCAGCCAAGTCGGGGACAGGGGTTACGAGCAGTACTTC
CASSQVGDRGYEQYF
>.|TRBV19|TRBJ1-4|TRBD1
TGTGCCAGCGCACAGGGGTCTAATGAAAAACTGTTTTTT
CASAQGSNEKLFF
>once|TRBV23-1|TRBJ2-1|.
TGCGCCAGCAGTCAACCGGGTTGGCGGGGCGCCTACAATGAGCAGTTCTTC
CASSQPGWRGAYNEQFF